The 2 T cell receptor beta chains reported below all come from one sample, sequenced in a study of T cell repertoires in cytomegalovirus infection. TCRdb fed the reads into MiXCR, producing one record per CDR3 protein. The repertoire consists of fewer than 200,000 distinct CDR3 sequences, with 13% to 15% occurring once and the leading ten covering around 27%. Source material: PBMCs. The receptors stem from a human donor in good health (CMV status not recorded). Some clones in this sample may be carry-over from other donors' samples.

This clonotype was counted many times. The rearrangement links TRBV7-9 to TRBJ1-2, with D possibly matching TRBD1 (5 bases). V dropped 5 bases and J dropped 3 bases, with 13 bases sitting between them. In germline, CDR1 is SEHNR, CDR2 FQNEAQ (reference sequence). CDR3 length equals 14 residues. CDR3 loop: CASSHTGSDYGYTF. As DNA, the CDR3 is TGTGCCAGCAGCCATACAGGCTCGGACTATGGCTACACCTTC.

This clonotype has at least ten counts. V usage is TRBV7-2 and J usage is TRBJ1-1; D not certain. Trimming pared 2 bases from V and 6 bases from J, leaving 7 bases between. This CDR3 spans 12 amino acids. In germline, CDR1 is SGHTA, CDR2 FQGNSA. CDR3 nucleotide sequence: TGTGCCAGCAGCTTATTCAACGCTGAAGCTTTCTTT. The encoded protein is CASSLFNAEAFF.